The 27 T cell receptor beta chains below all came from one sample that was sequenced in a study of cytomegalovirus exposure and HLA in healthy donors. Profiling relied on immunoSEQ multiplex PCR, and the TCRdb table lists in-frame clones only, not all of them. Of roughly 120,000 clones listed, about 91% are singletons. Sequenced: PBMCs. The receptors shown here come from a man aged 18 to 30 in good health and CMV-seronegative.

The table lists this clone with a few counts. V usage is TRBV4-2 and J usage is TRBJ1-5; D call uncertain. Germline CDR1 LGHNA, CDR2 YNFKEQ. V lost 0 bases and J 2 bases, leaving 11 bases between the germline ends. The CDR3 is 16 amino acids. The DNA for the CDR3 is TGTGCCAGCAGCCAAGAAGAAGTAGTCGGCAATCAGCCCCAGCATTTT. Encoded protein: CASSQEEVVGNQPQHF.

This clone is a singleton in its sample. The gene calls are TRBV18 and TRBJ1-2, with 7 bases fitting TRBD1. CDR1 and CDR2 from the germline V gene are KGHSH and LQKENI. V gave up 3 bases and J gave up 4 bases; unmatched junction bases: 8. CDR3 length equals 15 residues. Here the CDR3 DNA reads TGTGCCAGCTCACCTAACCGGGACAGCCTCTATGGCTACACCTTC. Residues: CASSPNRDSLYGYTF.

The chain employs TRBV6-5 and TRBJ2-2; D remains unclear. Per the germline V gene, CDR1 is MNHEY and CDR2 is SVGAGI. This CDR3 has 12 residues. With 5 bases removed from V and 6 bases from J, the gap between germline ends came to 7 bases. The CDR3 nucleotides are TGTGCCAGCAGTCTTAGTGCCGGGGAGCTGTTTTTT. Residues: CASSLSAGELFF.

The rearrangement uses TRBV6-5 and TRBJ2-5, with 13 bases lining up with TRBD2. Per germline, CDR1 MNHEY and CDR2 SVGAGI. The CDR3 has 15 amino acids. The V gene end was trimmed by 6 bases and the J gene end by 2 bases; junction bases not matched to a gene: 3. CDR3 nucleotides: TGTGCCAGCAGAACGACTAGCGGGAGGCAAGAGACCCAGTACTTC. Translation gives CASRTTSGRQETQYF.

The rearrangement links TRBV30 to TRBJ2-5; D call uncertain. CDR1 and CDR2 (germline): GTSNPN, SVGIG (reference sequence). The CDR3 is made up of 14 amino acids. V lost 0 bases to trimming and J lost 5 bases, with 13 bases between them. DNA of the CDR3: TGTGCCTGGAGTGTAGGTCCCCACAGTGAGACCCAGTACTTC. Amino acid sequence: CAWSVGPHSETQYF.

This chain connects TRBV4-3 to TRBJ2-5; 10 bases map to TRBD1. CDR3 size: 16 residues. Germline lookup yields CDR1 LGHNA and CDR2 YSLEER. The trim removed 4 bases at V and 4 bases at J, leaving 9 bases unmatched. CDR3 amino acids: CASSPGQGFSLETQYF. CDR3 nucleotide sequence: TGCGCCAGCAGCCCGGGACAGGGGTTTTCGTTAGAGACCCAGTACTTC.

V usage is TRBV12-5 and J usage is TRBJ2-7, with D hard to call. The germline V gene has CDR1 LGHNT and CDR2 FRNRAP. Trimming removed 3 bases from V and 4 bases from J, with 19 bases in between. The CDR3 loop spans 16 amino acids. CDR3 residues: CASGFELPPGGYEQYF. CDR3 nucleotides: TGTGCTAGTGGTTTTGAGCTCCCCCCCGGTGGTTACGAGCAGTACTTC.

The genes are TRBV5-1 and TRBJ2-5, with 8 nucleotides matching TRBD2. J was trimmed by 4 bases and V by 6 bases; bases with no gene match: 8. The CDR3 is made up of 14 amino acids. CDR1 is SGHRS, CDR2 YFSETQ, per germline. CDR3 bases: TGCGCCAGCACCTCCCCCGGGAGGGCAGAGACCCAGTACTTC. The encoded protein is CASTSPGRAETQYF.

This clone was seen a single time. The CDR3 protein is CASSPGRDTSSGANVLTF. The DNA for the CDR3 is TGTGCCAGCAGCCCGGGTCGGGACACCAGCTCTGGGGCCAACGTCCTGACTTTC. This sequence joins TRBV28 and TRBJ2-6, with D possibly TRBD1 on 6 matching bases. This CDR3 spans 18 amino acids. The V end was cut by 6 bases, the J end by 0 bases, with 18 bases between. Looked up from germline, CDR1 is MDHEN and CDR2 is SYDVKM.

This rearrangement joins TRBV18 to TRBJ2-5, with TRBD2 identical over 9 bases. The CDR3 totals 18 residues. From germline, CDR1 is KGHSH and CDR2 LQKENI. Losses at the gene ends were 4 bases for V and 4 bases for J; bases not matched to a gene: 16. The CDR3, as DNA: TGTGCCAGCTCACTCCTGGCGGGAGGGCCGTTAGTGCCAGAGACCCAGTACTTC. Protein product: CASSLLAGGPLVPETQYF.

This clone turned up a few times. The chain combines TRBV19 with TRBJ1-1; D may be TRBD1 (5 bases). V was cut by 6 bases and J by 1 base, with 9 bases left in between. The CDR3 is 13 amino acids. Germline V lookup: CDR1 LNHDA, CDR2 SQIVND (reference sequence). CDR3 residues: CASSLDKNTEAFF. As DNA, the CDR3 is TGTGCCAGTAGCCTGGACAAGAACACTGAAGCTTTCTTT.

This chain uses TRBV27 with TRBJ2-7; TRBD2 might be the D (7 bases). Germline values: CDR1 MNHEY, CDR2 SMNVEV (reference sequence). The CDR3 is made up of 11 amino acids. The V gene lost 10 bases and the J gene lost 6 bases, with 13 bases spanning the gap. This CDR3 is CATWGGFEQYF. CDR3 bases: TGTGCCACCTGGGGGGGCTTCGAGCAGTACTTC.

The DNA for the CDR3 is TGTGCCAGCAGGGCGTGGGACAGAGACAATCAGCCCCAGCATTTT. Protein: CASRAWDRDNQPQHF. J is TRBJ1-5 and V is TRBV28; 7 bases match TRBD1. Germline CDR1 is MDHEN and CDR2 is SYDVKM. CDR3 size: 15 residues. Trimming at V came to 6 bases and at J to 3 bases, leaving 8 bases not matched to a gene.

The rearrangement joins TRBV7-6 to TRBJ2-5, with D perhaps matching TRBD1 (5 bases). The germline gives CDR1 SGHVS, CDR2 FNYEAQ. V lost 4 bases and J 5 bases, leaving 8 bases between the germline ends. The CDR3 loop spans 12 amino acids. Here the CDR3 reads CASSSRAETQYF. The CDR3 coding sequence is TGTGCCAGCAGCTCCAGGGCGGAGACCCAGTACTTC.

The chain links TRBV5-1 to TRBJ1-5; TRBD1 aligns across 7 bases. Germline trimming cut 2 bases from V and 6 bases from J; bases unmatched to any gene: 8. Germline CDR1 reads SGHRS; CDR2 reads YFSETQ. This CDR3 comprises 15 residues. As DNA, the CDR3 is TGCGCCAGCAGCTTAACAGGGGAACAAAGTCAGCCCCAGCATTTT. Its protein is CASSLTGEQSQPQHF.

The chain links TRBV19 to TRBJ1-5; 7 bases agree with TRBD1. This CDR3 has 16 residues. CDR1 and CDR2 (germline): LNHDA, SQIVND (reference sequence). The J segment lost 2 bases and the V segment lost 5 bases, leaving 9 bases of the junction unmatched. For the CDR3, the DNA is TGTGCCAGTAGTCATCGACAGGGAAGTCGCAATCAGCCCCAGCATTTT. As protein: CASSHRQGSRNQPQHF.

J is TRBJ2-2 and V is TRBV5-1; 7 positions match TRBD2. Germline V gives CDR1 SGHRS, CDR2 YFSETQ. Losses at the gene ends were 4 bases for V and 0 bases for J; bases not matched to a gene: 3. This CDR3 comprises 15 residues. The CDR3 DNA is TGCGCCAGCAGCCGACTAGCCTCGAACACCGGGGAGCTGTTTTTT. This translates into CASSRLASNTGELFF.

In DNA, the CDR3 is TGCGCCAGCAGCCAAGGACGGAGCTCTGGAAACACCATATATTTT. Protein sequence: CASSQGRSSGNTIYF. This rearrangement joins TRBV4-3 to TRBJ1-3, with unresolved D. Germline assignment: CDR1 LGHNA and CDR2 YSLEER. V was shortened by 1 base and J by 0 bases, with 7 bases between the two germline ends. The length of the CDR3 is 15 residues.

The chain uses TRBV5-4 and TRBJ1-1, with 8 bases that match TRBD1. CDR1 and CDR2 from the germline V gene are SGHNT and YYREEE (reference sequence). The CDR3 totals 14 residues. Unmatched junction bases numbered 5, after V lost 5 bases and J lost 2 bases. CDR3 sequence reads: CASRIQGGNTEAFF. The CDR3 DNA reads as TGTGCCAGCAGAATACAGGGGGGTAACACTGAAGCTTTCTTT.

This rearrangement joins TRBV27 to TRBJ2-7; the D gene is possibly TRBD2 (5 bases). V was trimmed by 2 bases and J by 7 bases, leaving 15 bases between them. The CDR3 sequence is 14 residues long. Germline V lookup: CDR1 MNHEY, CDR2 SMNVEV (reference sequence). For the CDR3, the DNA is TGTGCCAGCAGTTTAACGACACTCGGCGGGGAGCAGTACTTC. Amino acids: CASSLTTLGGEQYF.

This clone was counted a single time. The V gene is TRBV25-1, the J gene TRBJ2-1, with a tentative D call TRBD1 (6 bases). The V and J ends lost 4 bases and 0 bases respectively, with 10 bases between them. In germline, CDR1 is MGHDK, CDR2 SYGVNS. This CDR3 is built from 15 residues. CDR3 protein: CASSGDKISYNEQFF. CDR3 nucleotides: TGTGCCAGCAGTGGGGACAAGATCTCCTACAATGAGCAGTTCTTC.

This clone appeared many times. V and J are TRBV25-1 and TRBJ1-1, with D perhaps matching TRBD1 (6 bases). CDR3 length equals 17 residues. Germline CDR1 MGHDK, CDR2 SYGVNS. Trimming removed 1 base from V and 0 bases from J, with 15 bases in between. The CDR3 here is CASSEFLEEGVNTEAFF. The CDR3 coding sequence is TGTGCCAGCAGTGAATTTCTGGAAGAGGGGGTGAACACTGAAGCTTTCTTT.

This clone was observed a handful of times. J is TRBJ1-5 and V is TRBV28; D not certain. Per the germline V gene, CDR1 is MDHEN and CDR2 is SYDVKM. The CDR3 is 12 amino acids. V lost 6 bases, J lost 6 bases, and 9 bases lay in between. The CDR3 DNA reads TGTGCCAGCAGCGACGGAGGTCAGCCCCAGCATTTT. It translates to CASSDGGQPQHF.

The rearrangement joins TRBV28 to TRBJ1-3, with TRBD1 matching 7 bases. J was trimmed by 3 bases and V by 8 bases; bases with no gene match: 4. Germline CDR1 is MDHEN and CDR2 is SYDVKM. This CDR3 contains 13 residues. The CDR3 region is CASGTGVGNTIYF. DNA of the CDR3: TGTGCCAGCGGTACAGGGGTTGGAAACACCATATATTTT.

The CDR3: CASSLVVRGTEAFF. CDR3 nucleotide sequence: TGTGCCAGCAGCTTAGTGGTTCGGGGCACTGAAGCTTTCTTT. The V call is TRBV13, the J call TRBJ1-1, with D uncertain. The CDR3 runs to 14 residues. Germline CDR1 reads PRHDT; CDR2 reads FYEKMQ (reference sequence). The V gene lost 1 base and the J gene lost 4 bases, with 10 bases spanning the gap. The full variable domain, with the rest looked up from reference TRBV13 and TRBJ1-1, is AAGVIQSPRHLIKEKRETATLKCYPIPRHDTVYWYQQGPGQDPQFLISFYEKMQSDKGSIPDRFSAQQFSDYHSELNMSSLELGDSALYFCASSLVVRGTEAFFGQGTRLTVV.

CDR3: CASSLLAASYNEQFF. In nucleotides, the CDR3 is TGTGCCAGCAGTCTACTAGCGGCCTCCTACAATGAGCAGTTCTTC. The chain employs TRBV28 and TRBJ2-1; 8 bases are a match to TRBD2. V was clipped by 5 bases and J by 0 bases; unmatched bases: 3. CDR1 MDHEN and CDR2 SYDVKM come from the germline V gene. This CDR3 spans 15 amino acids.

The V call is TRBV27, the J call TRBJ2-7; 13 bases fit TRBD2. Germline CDR1 MNHEY, CDR2 SMNVEV (reference sequence). Trimming removed 6 bases from V and 3 bases from J; junction bases left unmatched: 5. The CDR3 has 15 residues. CDR3 region: CASSLTSGGIYEQYF. The CDR3 bases are TGTGCCAGCAGCCTGACTAGCGGGGGGATCTACGAGCAGTACTTC.